The text below deals with one TCR beta chain. Its target is unknown. The data were obtained in a study of shared clonotypes between healthy human individuals. CD45RO-negative, CCR7-positively selected cells formed the naive CD8 fraction, excluding terminally differentiated effector memory CD45RA+ cells. Here immunoSEQ multiplex PCR was the method, and the copy in TCRdb shows in-frame clones only, minus some. The sample lists millions of clones; about 95% were seen once. General study results and limits: Generation probabilities of non-shared clonotypes were lower (relative to those shared by all four donors).

Germline V gene lookup returns CDR1 SEHNR and CDR2 FQNEAQ (reference sequence). CDR3 length equals 13 residues. With 5 bases removed from V and 1 base from J, the gap between germline ends came to 8 bases. This TCR came from a man between 18 and 35 years old in good health. The chain carries TRBV7-9 and TRBJ2-5; D remains ambiguous. The sample consisted of naive CD8+ T cells sorted from blood. The chain's CDR3 is CASSAVVQETQYF. The CDR3 DNA reads TGTGCCAGCAGCGCGGTGGTCCAAGAGACCCAGTACTTC.